The present T cell receptor beta chain was sequenced within a study of blood T cell repertoires in COVID-19. Generated by immunoSEQ multiplex PCR, the TCRdb table keeps only in-frame clones and is missing some. The sample has about 160,000 clones; around 92% are singletons. The J segment lost 1 base and the V segment lost 5 bases, leaving 5 bases of the junction unmatched. The germline CDR1 and CDR2 sequences are MNHEY and SVGAGI. CDR3 length equals 15 residues. This receptor was taken from a man aged 25 to 40 with COVID-19, enrolled during active disease. The chain has TRBV6-5 and TRBJ1-1, with 9 bases aligning to TRBD1. What was sequenced was peripheral blood. The CDR3 sequence is CASSPWTGANTEAFF. The CDR3 coding sequence is TGTGCCAGCAGTCCCTGGACAGGGGCGAACACTGAAGCTTTCTTT.